The 3 T cell receptor beta chains in this list originate from one sample, sequenced in a study of tumor and adjacent non-tumor tissue in lung cancer (dated by TCRdb to the late 2010s). The library was generated by multiplex PCR. Sequencing was carried out with an Illumina HiSeq 2500. Following protocols modified from ARM-PCR, the researchers constructed TCRbeta libraries through three rounds of nested PCR with primers (Table S4). TCRdb handled the public reads itself, with Q25 trimming in fastp and clone calling in MiXCR, and kept productive beta chains. Rows are combined by CDR3 protein, so each entry shows the most common genes and DNA. The sample yields under 100,000 distinct CDR3 sequences; 65% to 75% were counted once. The ten largest clones add up to around 13% of the sample. Bulk unsorted tissue served as the source for RNA extraction, and RNA quality was assessed using a NanoDrop ND-1000 and an Agilent 2100.

Sequenced material: lung tumor tissue. All receptors come from a woman in her seventies with non-small cell lung cancer.

This clonotype came up many times. The genes are TRBV5-4 and TRBJ1-1; 7 bases agree with TRBD1. The germline CDR1 and CDR2 sequences are SGHNT and YYREEE (reference sequence). Trimming at V came to 4 bases and at J to 4 bases, leaving 7 bases not matched to a gene. CDR3 length equals 14 residues. In DNA, the CDR3 is TGTGCCAGCAGCCGATGGGCAGGGGGCACTGAAGCTTTCTTT. Its translation is CASSRWAGGTEAFF.

This clonotype has a single count. This rearrangement joins TRBV29-1 to TRBJ2-7; TRBD1 agrees at 8 bases. V shed 7 bases, J shed 3 bases, and the junction held 5 bases outside the gene matches. This CDR3 is 12 amino acids long. In germline, CDR1 is SQVTM, CDR2 ANQGSEA. The CDR3 spells CSAITGGYEQYF. Written as DNA, the CDR3 is TGCAGCGCCATTACAGGGGGCTACGAGCAGTACTTC.

Details on this clonotype: As the CDR3 is not closed by the conserved phenylalanine or tryptophan, this likely results from a read error. J is TRBJ2-2 and V is TRBV29-1; possible D gene TRBD2, 5 bases. Germline V gene sequence: CDR1 SQVTM, CDR2 ANQGSEA. The CDR3 contains 14 residues. The DNA for the CDR3 is TGCAGCGGCCTGCATGTAACGAACACCGGGGAACTGTTTCTT. Protein sequence: CSGLHVTNTGELFL.